Following are 10 T cell receptor beta chains from one sample sequenced in a study of identical twins. MiXCR was run by TCRdb on the 5' RACE reads, yielding one entry per CDR3 protein. The table has just over 450,000 distinct CDR3 sequences, approximately 15% seen once. The same sample was also studied in work on yellow fever vaccine responses in identical twins.

The sample consisted of CD4+ T cells sorted from blood. Source of these receptors: a woman aged 18 to 35 in good health.

This rearrangement joins TRBV28 to TRBJ2-7; D tentatively fits TRBD1 or TRBD2 (5 bases each). The CDR3 covers 15 residues. Trimming shortened V by 5 bases and J by 2 bases, and 16 bases separated the two germline ends. CDR1 and CDR2 from the germline V gene are MDHEN and SYDVKM. CDR3 region: CASSGAGTDTYEQYF. CDR3 sequence (DNA): TGTGCCAGCAGTGGGGCCGGGACCGATACCTACGAGCAGTACTTC.

The chain employs TRBV7-9 and TRBJ2-1; D unresolved. This CDR3 has 12 amino acids. V was pared by 6 bases and J by 6 bases, with 9 bases between. Germline V lookup: CDR1 SEHNR, CDR2 FQNEAQ (reference sequence). CDR3 region: CASSGILNEQFF. The CDR3 DNA reads as TGTGCCAGCAGTGGGATCCTCAATGAGCAGTTCTTC.

The CDR3 coding sequence is TGTGCCAGCAGCGTAGACTCTAGTTCCTACAATGAGCAGTTCTTC. Its translation: CASSVDSSSYNEQFF. V gene TRBV9 combines with J gene TRBJ2-1; D not certain. In germline, CDR1 is SGDLS, CDR2 YYNGEE. The CDR3 loop spans 15 amino acids. V lost 0 bases and J lost 1, with 8 bases in between.

This clonotype was picked up a small number of times. This chain links TRBV28 with TRBJ2-3; TRBD1 is a possible D gene (5 bases). V lost 3 bases to trimming and J lost 2 bases, with 12 bases between them. Germline CDR1 and CDR2: MDHEN and SYDVKM. The CDR3 consists of 15 residues. CDR3 nucleotides: TGTGCCAGCAGTTTGGACACAGGATCCACAGATACGCAGTATTTT. This translates into CASSLDTGSTDTQYF.

The gene calls are TRBV3-1 and TRBJ2-1; 8 bases map to TRBD2. Germline V gene sequence: CDR1 LGHDT, CDR2 YNNKEL (reference sequence). V trimming: 3 bases; J trimming: 8 bases; junction bases outside the gene matches: 15. This CDR3 has 17 residues. The CDR3 DNA is TGTGCCAGCAGCCAGTCCCTTCCGGGGGGGGCCGGGGATGAGCAGTTCTTC. Translated, it gives CASSQSLPGGAGDEQFF.

The V gene is TRBV25-1, the J gene TRBJ2-5; a possible D gene is TRBD1 (5 bases). This CDR3 contains 14 residues. In germline, CDR1 is MGHDK, CDR2 SYGVNS. The germline V and J ends were trimmed by 5 bases and 0 bases, with 10 bases remaining between them. CDR3 sequence (DNA): TGTGCCAGCAGTAGGAAACAGGACCAAGAGACCCAGTACTTC. This codes for CASSRKQDQETQYF.

CDR3 region: CASSFTVGTDTIYF. CDR3 nucleotides: TGTGCCAGCAGCTTTACCGTGGGAACGGACACCATATATTTT. The chain employs TRBV7-2 and TRBJ1-3; no clear D gene. Germline CDR1 SGHTA, CDR2 FQGNSA. The CDR3 is 14 residues long. Deletions cut 3 bases from V and 8 bases from J, with 14 bases between.

The chain carries TRBV3-1 and TRBJ2-2; possible D gene TRBD2, 8 bases. V was trimmed by 6 bases and J by 9 bases, leaving 32 bases between them. The CDR3 is made up of 19 amino acids. Per germline, CDR1 LGHDT and CDR2 YNNKEL (reference sequence). This chain's CDR3 is CASSTRQGAIAGKVWELFF. DNA for the CDR3: TGTGCCAGCAGTACACGACAGGGAGCGATAGCGGGAAAAGTGTGGGAGCTGTTTTTT.

This clonotype was counted many times. A read error may account for a junction end that differs from germline. V is TRBV5-1 and J is TRBJ2-5; TRBD2 aligns across 7 bases. The CDR3 is 14 residues long. CDR1 and CDR2 from the germline V gene are SGHRS and YFSETQ. CDR3 residues: CASSLTGGGETQYF. In nucleotides, the CDR3 is TGTGCCAGCAGCTTAACGGGAGGTGGGGAGACCCAGTACTTC.

The chain carries TRBV6-5 and TRBJ1-1; no definite D call. Germline V CDR1 and CDR2: MNHEY, SVGAGI. Trimming pared 1 base from V and 1 base from J, leaving 10 bases between. The CDR3 is 15 amino acids. The CDR3 coding sequence is TGTGCCAGCAGTTACTTAGGGCCCCCGAACACTGAAGCTTTCTTT. Translation gives CASSYLGPPNTEAFF.